Listed below are T cell receptor beta chains from one sample, sequenced in a study of human T cells and chemical hapten exposure. In TCRdb, the RACE reads were re-called with MiXCR into one record per CDR3 protein. The sample yields about 82,000 distinct CDR3 sequences, around 10% seen once. The sample here was whole blood, taken in connection with sensitization to the hapten diphenylcyclopropenone (DPC). These receptors all stem from a woman aged 45-59 years with alopecia areata. Some clones in this sample may be carry-over from other donors' samples. Both conserved end residues are part of each CDR3.

TRBJ1-1 | TRBV20-1 | CSANQVSSRANTEAFF
TRBJ2-1 | TRBV12-3/TRBV12-4 | CASSPGGGSNEQFF
TRBJ1-6 | TRBV19 | CASNRRDSSYNSPLHF
TRBJ2-2 | TRBV24-1 | CATSGETGEPGELFF
TRBJ1-1 | TRBV5-1 | CASSLYPGGTEAFF
TRBJ2-5 | TRBV29-1 | CSVHRPTGPTSTQYF
TRBJ2-7 | TRBV7-2 | CASSLVSASEQYF
TRBJ2-5 | TRBV2 | CASKPGGLAIETQYF
TRBJ2-5 | TRBV2 | CASRHSWETQYF
TRBJ2-6 | TRBV6-1 | CASSTGGTGANVLTF
TRBJ2-7 | TRBV24-1 | CATSGLNAGEQYF
TRBJ2-7 | TRBV9 | CASSVGVGSYEQYF
TRBJ2-7 | TRBV18 | CASSSSTLNSYEQYF
TRBJ1-1 | TRBV20-1 | CSAPGPGGTNTEAFF
TRBJ1-1 | TRBV20-1 | CSASQQGGLNTEAFF
TRBJ1-1 | TRBV7-9 | CASSQRGRGAFF
TRBJ1-6 | TRBV27 | CASSPWDSSYNSPLHF
TRBJ1-2 | TRBV7-6 | CASSTGFSYGYTF
TRBJ1-2 | TRBV6-5 | CASMPLGTGIYGYTF
TRBJ2-7 | TRBV29-1 | CSVARGAYEQYF
TRBJ2-7 | TRBV28 | CASSLRGRLDDFEQYF
TRBJ2-2 | TRBV7-2 | CASSFSGTGELFF
TRBJ2-1 | TRBV9 | CASSEGRGLRTSVEQFF
TRBJ2-2 | TRBV19 | CASSIGRGRNGELFF
TRBJ2-1 | TRBV2 | CATHRRRGNEQFF
TRBJ1-6 | TRBV4-3 | CASSQEVLTNSPLHF
TRBJ1-1 | TRBV6-1 | CASSAVGTGGRDTEAFF
TRBJ1-2 | TRBV6-1 | CASSRLGQGYLGGYTF
TRBJ2-1 | TRBV20-1 | CSAELDMGGVRDEQFF
TRBJ2-1 | TRBV20-1 | CSAPRTGNRGEQFF
TRBJ1-5 | TRBV7-2 | CASSMTGGNQPQHF
TRBJ2-5 | TRBV7-7 | CASSSNTGAWGETQYF
TRBJ1-1 | TRBV9 | CASSLRDRANTEAFF
TRBJ2-1 | TRBV25-1 | CASASPRGPYNEQFF
TRBJ2-1 | TRBV5-6 | CASSFSRFSGRALNEQFF
TRBJ1-1 | TRBV10-2 | CASSVSGGTEAFF
TRBJ2-7 | TRBV6-2/TRBV6-3 | CASSYDVGGHYEQYF
TRBJ2-5 | TRBV7-9 | CASSLGTSRETQYF
TRBJ2-5 | TRBV7-2 | CASSQERLPVGAQYF
TRBJ1-5 | TRBV9 | CASSPEGEHYQPQHF
TRBJ1-2 | TRBV10-3 | CAISPIQDRGSGYTF
TRBJ2-2 | TRBV20-1 | CSATRTGTARELFF
TRBJ1-2 | TRBV29-1 | CSIARGPTYGYTF
TRBJ2-2 | TRBV6-5 | CASSYSTGIGELFF
TRBJ1-5 | TRBV30 | CAWRQTEHSNQPQHF
TRBJ2-2 | TRBV12-5 | CASGSGTSGTGELFF
TRBJ1-6 | TRBV20-1 | CSARDWGQGNSPLHF
TRBJ1-5 | TRBV5-5 | CASSLWQNQPQHF
TRBJ2-1 | TRBV20-1 | CSALYPGLQFF
TRBJ2-1 | TRBV7-6 | CASSLAAGSGGLYEQFF
TRBJ1-1 | TRBV7-3 | CASSRTGSTEAFF
TRBJ2-2 | TRBV5-1 | CASSLVRGSGTGELFF
TRBJ2-2 | TRBV20-1 | CSARDPAGGPNIRELFF
TRBJ2-7 | TRBV30 | CAWTVGQGRYEQYF
TRBJ2-7 | TRBV19 | CASSIASGRAYEQYF
TRBJ2-7 | TRBV10-3 | CAISEEIGTRARYEQYF
TRBJ2-3 | TRBV2 | CASSARDTQYF
TRBJ1-3 | TRBV25-1 | CASSEFRGTDPRGNTIYF
TRBJ2-1 | TRBV5-1 | CASRTLAGAYNEQFF